This T cell receptor (beta chain) originates from a study of blood T cell repertoires in COVID-19. Study overall: Spain, Italy and the United States supplied samples that represented acute and convalescent COVID-19. T cells, B-cell-depleted T cells, or PBMCs supplied cDNA or gDNA.

As originally analysed: Nucleated cell counts were estimated from reference gene primer amplification. Using immunoSEQ multiplex PCR, the repertoire was profiled, and TCRdb retains in-frame clones only, with some absent. V, J and clone size are those of that table, while D and trimming were read from the DNA. The data contain approximately 70,000 clones, roughly nine tenths of them singletons. The CDR3 has 14 residues. The V and J ends lost 8 bases and 5 bases, in that order; junction bases with no gene match: 9. CDR1 and CDR2 (germline): SGHVS, FNYEAQ. This receptor was identified in a man in his 70s with active COVID-19. V gene TRBV7-6 combines with J gene TRBJ2-5; 9 nucleotides align to TRBD1. Sequenced sample: peripheral blood. CDR3 sequence reads: CASRGQGPWETQYF. The DNA of the CDR3 is TGTGCCAGCCGGGGACAGGGCCCATGGGAGACCCAGTACTTC.